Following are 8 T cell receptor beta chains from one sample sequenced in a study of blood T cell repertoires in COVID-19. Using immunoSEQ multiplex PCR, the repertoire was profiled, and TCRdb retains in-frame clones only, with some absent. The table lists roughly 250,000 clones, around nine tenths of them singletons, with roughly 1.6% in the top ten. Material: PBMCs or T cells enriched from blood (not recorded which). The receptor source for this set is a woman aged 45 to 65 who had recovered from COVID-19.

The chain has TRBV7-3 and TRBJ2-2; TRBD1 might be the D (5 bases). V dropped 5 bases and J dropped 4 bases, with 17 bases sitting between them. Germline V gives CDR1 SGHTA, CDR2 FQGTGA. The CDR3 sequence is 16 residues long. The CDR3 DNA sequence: TGTGCCAGCAGCGCTGGACCGGCTAGGGGCACCGGGGAGCTGTTTTTT. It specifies CASSAGPARGTGELFF.

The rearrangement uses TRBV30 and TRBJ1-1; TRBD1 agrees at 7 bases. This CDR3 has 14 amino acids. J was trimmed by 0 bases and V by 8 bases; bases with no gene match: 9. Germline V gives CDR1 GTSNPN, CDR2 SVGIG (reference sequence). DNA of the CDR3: TGTGCCCGAAAAGGGGGCGCGGTGAACACTGAAGCTTTCTTT. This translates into CARKGGAVNTEAFF.

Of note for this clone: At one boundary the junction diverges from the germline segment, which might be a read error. The CDR3 DNA sequence: TGTGCCAGTAGTATTGCTGGAGACACCATATATTTT. It encodes CASSIAGDTIYF. The J gene is TRBJ1-3, the V gene TRBV19, with no clear D. The CDR3 totals 12 residues. Germline lookup yields CDR1 LNHDA and CDR2 SQIVND (reference sequence).

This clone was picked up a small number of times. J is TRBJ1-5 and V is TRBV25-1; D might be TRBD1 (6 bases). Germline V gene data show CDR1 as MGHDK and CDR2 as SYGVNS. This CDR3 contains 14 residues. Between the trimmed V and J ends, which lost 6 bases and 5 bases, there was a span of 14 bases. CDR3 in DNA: TGTGCCAGCAGGGAGGACAGTTCGGATCAGCCCCAGCATTTT. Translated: CASREDSSDQPQHF.

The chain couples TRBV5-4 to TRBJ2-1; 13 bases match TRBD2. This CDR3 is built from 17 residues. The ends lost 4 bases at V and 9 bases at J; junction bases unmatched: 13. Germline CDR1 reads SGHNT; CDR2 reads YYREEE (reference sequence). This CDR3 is CASSAQPTSGRAFEQFF. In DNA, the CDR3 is TGTGCCAGCAGCGCACAACCAACTAGCGGGAGGGCCTTTGAGCAGTTCTTC.

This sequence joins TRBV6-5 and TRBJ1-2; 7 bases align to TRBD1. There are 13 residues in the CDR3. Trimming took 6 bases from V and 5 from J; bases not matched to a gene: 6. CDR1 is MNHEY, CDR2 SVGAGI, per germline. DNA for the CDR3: TGTGCCAGCAGCCGCGGACAGGAATATGGCTACACCTTC. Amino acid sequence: CASSRGQEYGYTF.

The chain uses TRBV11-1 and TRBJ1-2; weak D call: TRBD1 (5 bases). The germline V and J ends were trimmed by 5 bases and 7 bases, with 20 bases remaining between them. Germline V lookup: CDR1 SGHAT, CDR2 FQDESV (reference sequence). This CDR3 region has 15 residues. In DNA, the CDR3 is TGTGCCAGCAGCAACACCGGCCTATCAGGGCTTGGCTACACCTTC. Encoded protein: CASSNTGLSGLGYTF. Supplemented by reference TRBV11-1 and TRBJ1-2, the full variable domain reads EAEVAQSPRYKITEKSQAVAFWCDPISGHATLYWYRQILGQGPELLVQFQDESVVDDSQLPKDRFSAERLKGVDSTLKIQPAELGDSAMYLCASSNTGLSGLGYTFGSGTRLTVV.

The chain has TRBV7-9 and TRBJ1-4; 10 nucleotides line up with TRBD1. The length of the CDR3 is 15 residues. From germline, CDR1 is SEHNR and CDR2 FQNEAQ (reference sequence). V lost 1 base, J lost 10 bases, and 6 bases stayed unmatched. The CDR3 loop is CASSLETGGSRKLFF. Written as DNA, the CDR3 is TGTGCCAGCAGCTTAGAGACAGGGGGCTCAAGAAAACTGTTTTTT.